This T cell receptor (beta chain) stems from a study of early T cells in non-severe SARS-CoV-2 infection. Study conclusions and caveats: A preference for anti-spike CD8 responses marked VDJdb matching, which missed private and CD4 specificities.

Attached unique molecular identifiers marked individual cDNA molecules. TCRdb ran MiXCR on the 5' RACE reads and lists one entry per CDR3 protein. This sample yields about 33,000 distinct CDR3 sequences, of which about 5% are seen a single time; 12% to 15% belongs to the top ten. The CDR3 contains 14 residues. The germline CDR1 and CDR2 sequences are KGHSH and LQKENI. V was clipped by 6 bases and J by 0 bases, with 9 bases between them. There are many counts of this clonotype. Its target is unknown. Sequenced material: whole blood. This receptor was identified in an adult who was a healthcare worker with PCR-confirmed SARS-CoV-2 infection or an uninfected control (not recorded which). The V and J genes are TRBV18 and TRBJ1-3; D remains unclear. CDR3: CASSLGSSGNTIYF. The CDR3, as DNA: TGTGCCAGCTCTCTGGGAAGCTCTGGAAACACCATATATTTT.